Reported below is one TCR beta chain. This clone showed up just once. Its antigen remains unidentified. Base qualities are not recorded, but no much larger clone differs from it by a single base. Its CDR3 holds 17 amino acids, cysteine through phenylalanine. The read is trimmed to its CDR3 DNA, 51 bases read in frame from base 1. Sequences SNHLY (CDR1) and FYNNEI (CDR2) are obtained from the germline V gene. The V end loses 4 bases and the J end loses 2 bases, and a stretch of 19 bases separates them. For sequencing of the TCRbeta CDR3 region, genomic DNA was extracted from the sorted cells. The immunoSEQ Assay was used to sequence the TCRbeta CDR3 regions. TCRdb stores this immuneACCESS table with in-frame sequences only. Part of the clones is absent; in the studies checked, under half of the shortfall reflects unresolved V genes, and no reason is known for the rest. This sample holds about 58,000 clones; over 80% were observed only once. The ten largest clonotypes hold approximately 2.8% of the sample.

This entry comes from a study of OX40 agonist ivuxolimab in advanced cancers. Looking at the study overall: Ivuxolimab was a fully human IgG2 agonistic monoclonal antibody targeting the costimulatory receptor OX40 (CD134). Intravenous ivuxolimab was administered to patients every 2 weeks at six dose levels: 0.01, 0.1, 0.3, 1.5, 3 and 10 mg/kg. Among the approximately 50 dose-escalation patients, about 19 had hepatocellular carcinoma, some 15 melanoma, 9 renal cell carcinoma and 9 head and neck cancer. In the dose-escalation cohort, 82.7% of patients were male, and the mean age was approximately 60 years, with a range of about 23 to 80. Prior anti-PD-1, anti-PD-L1 or anti-CTLA-4 therapy was permitted, and checkpoint inhibitors had been received by about 37% of dose-escalation patients. Three dose-escalation patients achieved partial responses, one with hepatocellular carcinoma and two with cutaneous melanoma. Peripheral TCRbeta sequencing aimed to test whether ivuxolimab altered TCR sequence diversity and caused clonal T-cell expansion. The paper covers the monotherapy dose-escalation part of the phase I ivuxolimab trial, which included N ≈ 54 patients.

The trial excluded patients who had a history of autoimmune disease or who were on systemic immunosuppression. In every dose cohort, peripheral blood was drawn for TCR sequencing at baseline, cycle 4 day 1, and cycle 7 day 1. Samples came from an open-label, multicenter, first-in-human phase I dose-escalation trial of ivuxolimab. Adults with locally advanced or metastatic melanoma, renal cell, hepatocellular, or head and neck squamous cell carcinoma were enrolled in the trial. CD4+ and CD8+ T cells were sorted separately from peripheral blood before TCR sequencing. The investigation overall reported the following: After ivuxolimab, more expanded clones were found on average in CD8+ T cells than in CD4+ T cells. The antigen specificity of the clonally expanded peripheral T cells was not determined. Low levels of normalized T-cell clonal expansion were also seen in some nonresponding patients. In the 0.1-3.0 mg/kg groups, partial responders were among the patients with the lowest normalized peripheral clonal expansion, particularly in CD8+ T cells. Clonal expansion of both CD4+ and CD8+ blood T cells was observed from baseline to week 6 at doses 0.1 to 3.0 mg/kg.

The starting material was CD4+ or CD8+ T cells sorted from blood, obtained in a trial of the OX40 agonist ivuxolimab. The source of this sequence is an adult with an advanced solid tumor such as melanoma, head and neck, liver or kidney cancer. The sequence joins TRBV2 to TRBJ2-3, with the D gene possibly TRBD1 or TRBD2, each one fitting 5 bases. CDR3 region: CASSGMGVGVSTDTQYF. In nucleotide form, the sequence is TGTGCCAGCAGTGGAATGGGCGTGGGGGTCTCCACAGATACGCAGTATTTT.